A single sample is the source of the 7 T cell receptor beta chains below, sequenced in a study of blood T cell repertoires in COVID-19. Clones were sequenced by immunoSEQ multiplex PCR, and TCRdb holds only the in-frame ones, with some missing. This sample yields 200,000 or so clones, of which about 85% are seen a single time; 2.1% belongs to the top ten. Specimen: peripheral blood. Every receptor here comes from a man in his sixties or seventies with active or convalescent COVID-19.

This chain uses TRBV5-5 with TRBJ2-7; D not resolved. The CDR3 has 13 residues. Germline CDR1 and CDR2: SGHKS and YYEKEE (reference sequence). The germline V and J ends were trimmed by 2 bases and 0 bases, with 6 bases remaining between them. The chain's CDR3 is CASSFTVSYEQYF. Here the CDR3 DNA reads TGTGCCAGCAGCTTCACAGTCTCCTACGAGCAGTACTTC.

This chain uses TRBV30 with TRBJ2-5, with 10 bases that match TRBD2. CDR1 is GTSNPN and CDR2 is SVGIG in the germline V gene (reference sequence). The CDR3 runs 15 residues. V was clipped by 2 bases and J by 4 bases; unmatched bases: 7. The CDR3 reads CAWSIVAGGPETQYF. Here the CDR3 DNA reads TGTGCCTGGAGTATCGTAGCGGGGGGTCCAGAGACCCAGTACTTC.

V usage is TRBV28 and J usage is TRBJ1-4; D is ambiguous. This CDR3 is built from 14 residues. Trimming cost V 1 base and J 6 bases, with 9 bases left between them. The germline V gene encodes CDR1 MDHEN and CDR2 SYDVKM. CDR3 in amino acids: CASSLSHSYEKLFF. The CDR3 DNA is TGTGCCAGCAGTTTATCTCACTCGTATGAAAAACTGTTTTTT. Full variable domain (remainder filled in from reference TRBV28 and TRBJ1-4): DVKVTQSSRYLVKRTGEKVFLECVQDMDHENMFWYRQDPGLGLRLIYFSYDVKMKEKGDIPEGYSVSREKKERFSLILESASTNQTSMYLCASSLSHSYEKLFFGSGTQLSVL.

V usage is TRBV28 and J usage is TRBJ1-4, with a tentative D call TRBD1 (5 bases). Trimming removed 3 bases at V and 3 bases at J, with 8 bases between. Germline CDR1 is MDHEN and CDR2 is SYDVKM. CDR3 length equals 14 residues. The CDR3 nucleotides read TGTGCCAGCAGTTTGGTCAGGGCTAATGAAAAACTGTTTTTT. It translates to CASSLVRANEKLFF.

This chain connects TRBV2 to TRBJ1-4; D gene unclear. Per the germline V gene, CDR1 is SNHLY and CDR2 is FYNNEI. This CDR3 region has 13 residues. The V end lost 7 bases, the J end lost 6 bases, and 12 bases lay between the germline ends. The CDR3 DNA reads TGTGCCAGCAAGAGGGATCATGATGAAAAACTGTTTTTT. It is translated as CASKRDHDEKLFF.

The V call is TRBV5-6, the J call TRBJ2-5; possible D gene TRBD1, 6 bases. This CDR3 has 15 residues. Trimming took 1 base from V and 7 from J, leaving 17 bases between them. Germline V gene sequence: CDR1 SGHDT, CDR2 YYEEEE. The CDR3 bases are TGTGCCAGCAGCTTGTGGGCAGGGGTCGGTGGGACCCAGTACTTC. It specifies CASSLWAGVGGTQYF.

The CDR3, as DNA: TGTGCCAGCAGCATACGGACAGGGAGTTTAAGAAAACTGTTTTTT. Amino acid sequence: CASSIRTGSLRKLFF. The V call is TRBV21-1, the J call TRBJ1-4; the D call in the table, TRBD1, was not verified against the DNA. TRBV21-1 is marked as a pseudogene. The CDR3 is made up of 15 amino acids.